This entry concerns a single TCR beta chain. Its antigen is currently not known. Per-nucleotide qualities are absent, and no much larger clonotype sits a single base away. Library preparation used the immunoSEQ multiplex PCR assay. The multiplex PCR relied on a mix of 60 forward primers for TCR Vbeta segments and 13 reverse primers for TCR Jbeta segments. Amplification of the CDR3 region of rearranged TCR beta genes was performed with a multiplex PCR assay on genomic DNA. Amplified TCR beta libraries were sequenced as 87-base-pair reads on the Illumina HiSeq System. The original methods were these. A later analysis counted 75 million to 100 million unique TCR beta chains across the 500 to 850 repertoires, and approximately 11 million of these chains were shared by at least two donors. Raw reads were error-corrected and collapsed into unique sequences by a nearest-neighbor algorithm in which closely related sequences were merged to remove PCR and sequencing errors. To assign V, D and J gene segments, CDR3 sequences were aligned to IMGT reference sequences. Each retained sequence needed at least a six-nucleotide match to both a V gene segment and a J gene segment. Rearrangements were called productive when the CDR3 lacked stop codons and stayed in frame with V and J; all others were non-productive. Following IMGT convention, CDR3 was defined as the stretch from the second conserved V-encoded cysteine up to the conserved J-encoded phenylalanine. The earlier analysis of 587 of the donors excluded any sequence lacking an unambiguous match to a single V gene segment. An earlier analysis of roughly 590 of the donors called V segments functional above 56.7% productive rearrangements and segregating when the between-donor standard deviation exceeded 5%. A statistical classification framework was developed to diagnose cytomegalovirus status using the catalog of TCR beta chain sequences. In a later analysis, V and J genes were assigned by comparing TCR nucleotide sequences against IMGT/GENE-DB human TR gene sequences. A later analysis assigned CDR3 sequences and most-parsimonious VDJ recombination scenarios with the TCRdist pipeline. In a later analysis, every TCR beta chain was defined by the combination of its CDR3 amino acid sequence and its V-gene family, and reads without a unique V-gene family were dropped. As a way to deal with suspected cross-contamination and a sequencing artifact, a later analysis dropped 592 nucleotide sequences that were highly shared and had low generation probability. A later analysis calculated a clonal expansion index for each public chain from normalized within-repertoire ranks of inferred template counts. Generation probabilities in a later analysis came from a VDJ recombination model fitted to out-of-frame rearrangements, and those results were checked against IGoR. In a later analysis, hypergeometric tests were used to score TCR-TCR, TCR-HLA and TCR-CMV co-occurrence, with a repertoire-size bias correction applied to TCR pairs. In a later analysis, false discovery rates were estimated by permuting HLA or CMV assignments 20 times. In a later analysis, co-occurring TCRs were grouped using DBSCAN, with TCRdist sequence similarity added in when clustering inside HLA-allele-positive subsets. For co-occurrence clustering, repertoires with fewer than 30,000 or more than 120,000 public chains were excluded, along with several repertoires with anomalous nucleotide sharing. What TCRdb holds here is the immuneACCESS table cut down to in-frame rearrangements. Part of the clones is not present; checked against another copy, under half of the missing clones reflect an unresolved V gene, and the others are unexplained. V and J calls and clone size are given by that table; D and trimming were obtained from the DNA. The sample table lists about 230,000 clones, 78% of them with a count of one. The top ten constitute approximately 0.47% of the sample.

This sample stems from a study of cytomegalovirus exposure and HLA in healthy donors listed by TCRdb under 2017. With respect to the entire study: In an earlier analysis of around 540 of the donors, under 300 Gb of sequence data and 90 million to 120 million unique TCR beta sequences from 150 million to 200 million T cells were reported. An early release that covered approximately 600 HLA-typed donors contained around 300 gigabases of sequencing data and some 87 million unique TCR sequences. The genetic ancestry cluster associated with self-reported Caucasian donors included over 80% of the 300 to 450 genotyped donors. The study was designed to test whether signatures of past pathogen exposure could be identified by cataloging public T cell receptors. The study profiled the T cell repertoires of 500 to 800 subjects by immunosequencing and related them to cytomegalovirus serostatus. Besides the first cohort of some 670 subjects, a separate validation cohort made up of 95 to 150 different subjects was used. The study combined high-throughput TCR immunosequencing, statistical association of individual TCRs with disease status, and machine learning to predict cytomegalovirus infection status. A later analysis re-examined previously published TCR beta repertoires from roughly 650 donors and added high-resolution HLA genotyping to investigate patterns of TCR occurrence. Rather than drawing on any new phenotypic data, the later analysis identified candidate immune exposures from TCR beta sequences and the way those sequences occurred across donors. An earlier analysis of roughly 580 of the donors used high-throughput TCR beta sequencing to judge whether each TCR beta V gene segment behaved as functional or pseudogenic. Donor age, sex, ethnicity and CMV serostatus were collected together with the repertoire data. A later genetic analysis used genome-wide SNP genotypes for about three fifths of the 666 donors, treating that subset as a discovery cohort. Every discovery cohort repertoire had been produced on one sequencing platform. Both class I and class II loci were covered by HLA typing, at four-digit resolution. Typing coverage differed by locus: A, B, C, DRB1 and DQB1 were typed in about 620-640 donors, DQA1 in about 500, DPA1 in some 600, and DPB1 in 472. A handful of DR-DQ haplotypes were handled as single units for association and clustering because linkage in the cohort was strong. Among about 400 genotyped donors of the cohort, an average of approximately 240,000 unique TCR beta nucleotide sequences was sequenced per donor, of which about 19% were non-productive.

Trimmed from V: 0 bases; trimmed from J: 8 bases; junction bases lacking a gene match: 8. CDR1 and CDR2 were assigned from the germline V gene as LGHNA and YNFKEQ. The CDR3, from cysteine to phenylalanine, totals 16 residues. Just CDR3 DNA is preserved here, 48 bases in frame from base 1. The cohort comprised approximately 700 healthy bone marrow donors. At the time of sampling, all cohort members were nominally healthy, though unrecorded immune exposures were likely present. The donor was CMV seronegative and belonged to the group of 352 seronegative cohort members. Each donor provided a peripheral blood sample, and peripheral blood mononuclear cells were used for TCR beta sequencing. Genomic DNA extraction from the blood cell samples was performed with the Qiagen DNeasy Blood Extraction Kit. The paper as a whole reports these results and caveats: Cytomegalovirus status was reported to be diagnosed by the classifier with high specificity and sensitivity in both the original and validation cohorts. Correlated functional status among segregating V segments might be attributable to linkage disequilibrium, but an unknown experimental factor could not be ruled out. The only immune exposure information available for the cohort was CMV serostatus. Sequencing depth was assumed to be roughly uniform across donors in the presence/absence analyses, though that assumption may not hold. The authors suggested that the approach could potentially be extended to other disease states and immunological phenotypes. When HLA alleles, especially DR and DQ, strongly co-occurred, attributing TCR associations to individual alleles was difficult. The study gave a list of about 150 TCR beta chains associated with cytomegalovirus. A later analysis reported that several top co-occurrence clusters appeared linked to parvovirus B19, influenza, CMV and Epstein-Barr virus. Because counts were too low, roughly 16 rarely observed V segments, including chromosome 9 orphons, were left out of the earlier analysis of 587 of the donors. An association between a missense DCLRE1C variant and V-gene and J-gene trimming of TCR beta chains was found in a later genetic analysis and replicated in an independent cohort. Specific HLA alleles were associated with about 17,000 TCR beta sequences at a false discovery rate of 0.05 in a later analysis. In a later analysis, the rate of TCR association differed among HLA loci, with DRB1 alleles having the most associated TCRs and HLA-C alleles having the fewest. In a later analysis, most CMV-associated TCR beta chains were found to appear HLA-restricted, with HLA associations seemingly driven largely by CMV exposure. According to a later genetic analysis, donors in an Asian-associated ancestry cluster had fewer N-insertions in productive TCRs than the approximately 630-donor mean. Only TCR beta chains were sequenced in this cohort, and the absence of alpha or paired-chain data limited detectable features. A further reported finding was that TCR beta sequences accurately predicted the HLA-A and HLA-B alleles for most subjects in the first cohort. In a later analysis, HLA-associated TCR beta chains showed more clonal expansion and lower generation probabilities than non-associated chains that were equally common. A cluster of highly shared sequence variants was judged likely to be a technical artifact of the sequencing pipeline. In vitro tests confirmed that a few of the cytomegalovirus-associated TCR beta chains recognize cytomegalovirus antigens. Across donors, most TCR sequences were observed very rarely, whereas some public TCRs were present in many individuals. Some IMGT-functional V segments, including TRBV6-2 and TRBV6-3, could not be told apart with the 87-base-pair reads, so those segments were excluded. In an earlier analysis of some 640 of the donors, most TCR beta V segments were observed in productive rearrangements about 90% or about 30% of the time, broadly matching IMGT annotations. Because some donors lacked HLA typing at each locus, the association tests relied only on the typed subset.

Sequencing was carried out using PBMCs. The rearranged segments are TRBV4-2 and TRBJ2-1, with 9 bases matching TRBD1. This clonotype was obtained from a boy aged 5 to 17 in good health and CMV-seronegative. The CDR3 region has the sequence CASSQEFGTGNDEQFF. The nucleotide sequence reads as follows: TGTGCCAGCAGCCAAGAGTTCGGGACAGGGAACGATGAGCAGTTCTTC.